This T cell receptor (beta chain) was observed in a study of blood T cell repertoires in COVID-19. V was pared by 0 bases and J by 4 bases, with 11 bases of the junction left unmatched. CDR3 length: 18 residues. Per germline, CDR1 SGHAT and CDR2 FQNNGV. Original handling: Nucleated cell counts were estimated from reference gene primer amplification. Here immunoSEQ multiplex PCR was the method, and the copy in TCRdb shows in-frame clones only, minus some. V, J and clone size are taken as reported in that table, and D and trimming were inferred from the DNA itself. The sample lists tens of thousands of clones; approximately 90% were seen once. This clone was detected only once.

The sample comprised peripheral blood. This sequence was found in a man between 70 and 80 years old with active or convalescent COVID-19. The rearrangement links TRBV11-2 to TRBJ2-1, with 8 bases lining up with TRBD2. For the CDR3, the DNA is TGTGCCAGCAGCTTAGACGGGGGGGGCCGAGGCTGGTACAATGAGCAGTTCTTC. Translating it yields CASSLDGGGRGWYNEQFF.